This T cell receptor (beta chain) was sequenced for a study of response to subunit inactivated influenza vaccine. This clonotype was observed a handful of times. As yet, its antigen is unknown. MiXCR, run by TCRdb on the RT-PCR reads, gives a single entry per CDR3 protein. The data show 560,000 or so distinct CDR3 sequences, with approximately 7.7% seen just once and approximately 13% held by the top ten. Germline loops: CDR1 SEHNR, CDR2 FQNEAQ (reference sequence). Trimming pared 5 bases from V and 6 bases from J, leaving 20 bases between. CDR3 size: 16 residues. Overall study results and limits: Few new T cells, the authors suggested, are recruited by each seasonal influenza vaccination.

The sequence was obtained from a man aged 45 to 70 who received an inactivated influenza vaccine. The V call is TRBV7-9, the J call TRBJ1-5; maybe TRBD1 (6 bases). The source was PBMCs from blood, collected approximately 25 months after vaccination. The CDR3 sequence is CASSPGQIGLRQPQHF. The CDR3 region has the DNA TGTGCCAGCAGCCCCGGACAGATCGGGTTGCGTCAGCCCCAGCATTTT.